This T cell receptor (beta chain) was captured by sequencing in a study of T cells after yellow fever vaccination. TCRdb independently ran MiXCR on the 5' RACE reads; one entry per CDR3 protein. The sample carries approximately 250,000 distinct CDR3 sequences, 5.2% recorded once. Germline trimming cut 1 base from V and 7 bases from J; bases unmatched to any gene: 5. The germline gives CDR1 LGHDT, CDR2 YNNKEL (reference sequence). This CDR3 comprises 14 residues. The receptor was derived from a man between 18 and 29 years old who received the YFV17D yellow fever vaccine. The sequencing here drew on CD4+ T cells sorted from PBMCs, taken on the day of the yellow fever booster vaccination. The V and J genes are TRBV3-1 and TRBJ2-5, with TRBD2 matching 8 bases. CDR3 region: CASSQGSGGGTQYF. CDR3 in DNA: TGTGCCAGCAGCCAAGGAAGCGGGGGCGGGACCCAGTACTTC.